One TCR beta chain is described in this entry. With V trimmed by 2 bases and J by 1 base, 2 bases remained unmatched. The CDR3 is 15 amino acids. Germline CDR1 is MNHEY and CDR2 is SVGEGT. The data belong to a study of blood T cell repertoires in COVID-19. Overall study: The study drew acute and convalescent COVID-19 samples from the United States, Italy and Spain.

Profiling relied on immunoSEQ multiplex PCR, and the TCRdb table lists in-frame clones only, not all of them. This sample yields 250,000 or so clones, of which about 82% are seen a single time; about 12% belongs to the top ten. The specimen was peripheral blood. V usage is TRBV6-2 or TRBV6-3 and J usage is TRBJ1-1, with 9 bases identical to TRBD1. This TCR derives from an elderly man with acute or convalescent COVID-19. CDR3 loop: CASSYRGQGNTEAFF. CDR3 nucleotides: TGTGCCAGCAGTTACAGGGGACAGGGGAACACTGAAGCTTTCTTT.